A selection of T cell receptor beta chains follows, all from one sample in a study of CD8 T cells in ankylosing spondylitis. TCRdb reprocessed the 5' RACE reads via MiXCR and lists one record per CDR3 protein. Of roughly 90,000 distinct CDR3 sequences listed, about 9% are singletons. The sample consisted of blood, either unsorted or a sorted T cell fraction (not recorded which). Receptors were obtained from a male donor with ankylosing spondylitis. CDR3s include the opening cysteine and the closing phenylalanine or tryptophan. Fields, in order: J gene, clone size, D gene, V gene, CDR3 DNA, CDR3 protein. D genes are given only for firm matches. Clone size is not always given. Where it is, it says once, few, many or a class for expanded clones.

>TRBJ1-3|few|TRBD1|TRBV11-1
TGTGCCAGCAGCCCATACTACCCGACAGGGGGCGGTGGAAACACCATATATTTT
CASSPYYPTGGGGNTIYF
>TRBJ2-1|many|NA|TRBV12-5
TGTGCTAGTGGAAAAGACAACAATGAGCAGTTCTTC
CASGKDNNEQFF
>TRBJ2-3|few|TRBD2|TRBV7-9
TGTGCCAGCAGCCGTCCCGGGACTAGCGGGAGGACAGATACGCAGTATTTT
CASSRPGTSGRTDTQYF
>TRBJ2-1|NA|TRBD2|TRBV19
TGTGCCAGTAGTATTTTGAGGTTGGAGGGACTAGCGTTCAATGAGCAGTTCTTC
CASSILRLEGLAFNEQFF
>TRBJ2-1|many|TRBD2|TRBV20-1
TGCAGTGCTAGAATCTGGACTAGCGGGAGGGGGAATGAGCAGTTCTTC
CSARIWTSGRGNEQFF
>TRBJ2-3|many|NA|TRBV4-2
TGTGCCAGCAGCCAAGATGGGGAAGATACGCAGTATTTT
CASSQDGEDTQYF
>TRBJ2-3|many|NA|TRBV7-9
TGTGCCAGCAGCTTGGGGCCAGATACGCAGTATTTT
CASSLGPDTQYF
>TRBJ1-4|few|NA|TRBV7-9
TGTGCCAGCAGCTCTCCGGGGGGGGATGAAAAACTGTTTTTT
CASSSPGGDEKLFF
>TRBJ2-3|many|TRBD1|TRBV27
TGTGCCAGCAGTTACCTAGGGACAGGGCTCAGCACAGATACGCAGTATTTT
CASSYLGTGLSTDTQYF
>TRBJ1-5|few|NA|TRBV11-1
TGTGCCAGCAGCCACGGAGGGGCGAATCAGCCCCAGCATTTT
CASSHGGANQPQHF
>TRBJ2-1|few|NA|TRBV14
TGTGCCAGCAGCCATTGGGACTCAGGGGGGCAGTTCTTC
CASSHWDSGGQFF
>TRBJ1-2|many|TRBD1|TRBV7-9
TGTGCCAGCAGCTTACAGGGGGACGGCTACACCTTC
CASSLQGDGYTF
>TRBJ2-3|many|TRBD1|TRBV4-2
TGTGCCAGCAGCCAAGCAGGGGGAGATACGCAGTATTTT
CASSQAGGDTQYF
>TRBJ2-3|few|TRBD1|TRBV6-5
TGTGCCAGCAGTTACTCGACGGACAGGGCTCCAGATACGCAGTATTTT
CASSYSTDRAPDTQYF
>TRBJ1-3|NA|NA|TRBV6-2/TRBV6-3
TGTGCCAGCAGCCCTAACGCGGAATATGGAAACACCATATATTTT
CASSPNAEYGNTIYF
>TRBJ2-7|many|TRBD2|TRBV20-1
TGCAGTGCTAGTGGGACTAGCGGGATATCTGAGCAGTACTTC
CSASGTSGISEQYF
>TRBJ2-2|NA|NA|TRBV7-9
TGTGCCAGCAGCTTATCTGAGAGAGCGAACACCGGGGAGCTGTTTTTT
CASSLSERANTGELFF
>TRBJ2-6|NA|NA|TRBV27
TGTGCCAGCAGTACGTGGGGGGCGGTTGGGGCCAACGTCCTGACTTTC
CASSTWGAVGANVLTF
>TRBJ1-1|few|NA|TRBV6-7
TGTGCCAGCAGCCCAGAAGCTTTCTTT
CASSPEAFF
>TRBJ1-1|few|TRBD1|TRBV27
TGTGCCAGCAGTTGGACAGGGAACCGGGCTGAAGCTTTCTTT
CASSWTGNRAEAFF
>TRBJ2-1|few|TRBD2|TRBV27
TGTGCCAGCCGCCGACTAGCGGGAGTGGATGAGCAGTTCTTC
CASRRLAGVDEQFF
>TRBJ2-1|many|NA|TRBV7-8
TGTGCCAGCATCGCAGGGGCGCCGAATGAGCAGTTCTTC
CASIAGAPNEQFF